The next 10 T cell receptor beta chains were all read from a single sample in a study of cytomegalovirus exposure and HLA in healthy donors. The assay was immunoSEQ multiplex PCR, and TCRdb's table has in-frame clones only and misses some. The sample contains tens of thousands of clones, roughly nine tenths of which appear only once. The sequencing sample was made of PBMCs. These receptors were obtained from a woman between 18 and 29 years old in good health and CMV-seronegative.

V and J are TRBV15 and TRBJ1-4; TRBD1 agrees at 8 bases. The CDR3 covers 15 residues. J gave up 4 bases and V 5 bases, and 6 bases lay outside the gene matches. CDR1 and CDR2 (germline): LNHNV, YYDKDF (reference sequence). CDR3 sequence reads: CATSWTGNGNEKLFF. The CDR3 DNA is TGTGCCACCAGCTGGACAGGGAATGGTAATGAAAAACTGTTTTTT.

CDR3 DNA sequence: TGTGCCAGCAGAGCCGGGGGGGGAGCTTTCTTT. Translated, it gives CASRAGGGAFF. The chain carries TRBV7-9 and TRBJ1-1, with a weak D call TRBD1 (5 bases). CDR1 SEHNR and CDR2 FQNEAQ come from the germline V gene (reference sequence). The length of the CDR3 is 11 residues. Between the trimmed V and J ends, which lost 6 bases and 10 bases, there was a span of 12 bases.

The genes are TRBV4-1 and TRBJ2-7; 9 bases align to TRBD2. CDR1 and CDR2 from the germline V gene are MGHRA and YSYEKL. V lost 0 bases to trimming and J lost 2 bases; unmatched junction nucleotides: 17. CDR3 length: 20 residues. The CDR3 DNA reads TGCGCCAGCAGCCAAGATCGTCCTTTAGCGGGAGTTATTGGGGCCTACGAGCAGTACTTC. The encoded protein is CASSQDRPLAGVIGAYEQYF.

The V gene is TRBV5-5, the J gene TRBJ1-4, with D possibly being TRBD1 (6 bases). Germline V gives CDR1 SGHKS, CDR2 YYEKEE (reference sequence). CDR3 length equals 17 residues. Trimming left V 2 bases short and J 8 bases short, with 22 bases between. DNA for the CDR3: TGTGCCAGCAGCTTAGGTAGCGGGGGGCGCGATCGGGAAAAACTGTTTTTT. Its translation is CASSLGSGGRDREKLFF.

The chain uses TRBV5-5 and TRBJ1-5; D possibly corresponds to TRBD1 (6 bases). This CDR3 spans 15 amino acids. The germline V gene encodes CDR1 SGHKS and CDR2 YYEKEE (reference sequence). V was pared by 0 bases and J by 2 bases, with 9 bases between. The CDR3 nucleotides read TGTGCCAGCAGCTTGGATGGGGGCGGCAATCAGCCCCAGCATTTT. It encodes CASSLDGGGNQPQHF.

The DNA for the CDR3 is TGTGCCAGCAGCGCTCCAGGGAAGCCCAACTATGGCTACACCTTC. This translates into CASSAPGKPNYGYTF. This chain connects TRBV4-2 to TRBJ1-2; a possible D gene is TRBD1 (5 bases). The germline V gene has CDR1 LGHNA and CDR2 YNFKEQ. The CDR3 is 15 residues long. V was pared by 5 bases and J by 2 bases, with 15 bases between.

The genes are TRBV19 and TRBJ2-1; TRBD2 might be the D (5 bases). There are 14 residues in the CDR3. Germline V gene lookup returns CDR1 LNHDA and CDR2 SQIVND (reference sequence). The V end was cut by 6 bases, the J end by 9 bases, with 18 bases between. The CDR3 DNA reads TGTGCCAGTAGCCCCGGGGTCTCCTCCTCTGAGCAGTTCTTC. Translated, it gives CASSPGVSSSEQFF.

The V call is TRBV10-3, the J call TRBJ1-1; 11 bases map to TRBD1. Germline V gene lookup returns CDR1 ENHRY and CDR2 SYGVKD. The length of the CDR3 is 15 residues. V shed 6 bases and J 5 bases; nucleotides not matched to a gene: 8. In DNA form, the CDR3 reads TGTGCCATCAGGGGGACAGGGGGAAGGGAAACTGAAGCTTTCTTT. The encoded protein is CAIRGTGGRETEAFF.

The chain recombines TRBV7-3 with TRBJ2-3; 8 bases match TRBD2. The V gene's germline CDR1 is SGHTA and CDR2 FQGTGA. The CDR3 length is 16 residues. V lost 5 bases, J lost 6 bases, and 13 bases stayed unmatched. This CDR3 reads CASSLRAAGVMDTQYF. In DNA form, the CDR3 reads TGTGCCAGCAGCCTAAGGGCAGCGGGGGTCATGGATACGCAGTATTTT. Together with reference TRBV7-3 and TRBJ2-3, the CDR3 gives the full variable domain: GAGVSQTPSNKVTEKGKYVELRCDPISGHTALYWYRQSLGQGPEFLIYFQGTGAADDSGLPNDRFFAVRPEGSVSTLKIQRTERGDSAVYLCASSLRAAGVMDTQYFGPGTRLTVL.

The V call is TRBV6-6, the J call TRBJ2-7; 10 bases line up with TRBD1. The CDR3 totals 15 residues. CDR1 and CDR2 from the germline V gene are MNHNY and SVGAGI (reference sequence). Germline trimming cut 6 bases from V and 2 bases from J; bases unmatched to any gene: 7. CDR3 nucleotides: TGTGCCAGCAGCTATGCCGGGACAGGGGCCTACGAGCAGTACTTC. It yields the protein CASSYAGTGAYEQYF.